The T cell receptor beta chain under discussion was sequenced for a study of blood T cell repertoires in COVID-19. Profiled with immunoSEQ multiplex PCR; TCRdb holds only in-frame clones, not every one. This table holds roughly 49,000 clones, less than 90% found once. Germline V gene sequence: CDR1 PRHDT, CDR2 FYEKMQ (reference sequence). The CDR3 is made up of 14 amino acids. The V and J ends lost 1 base and 6 bases respectively, with 13 bases between them. This rearrangement joins TRBV13 to TRBJ2-7, with a tentative D call TRBD2 (6 bases). Sequenced sample: peripheral blood. The sequence was collected from a man over 45 with acute or convalescent COVID-19. In DNA form, the CDR3 reads TGTGCCAGCAGCTTAGAGAGGGACTTAGGCGAGCAGTACTTC. It is translated as CASSLERDLGEQYF.